In its sample, the clone carrying this TCR beta chain was seen many times. Its antigen is not known. The trim removed 3 bases at V and 1 base at J, leaving 2 bases unmatched. Germline V gene data show CDR1 as MNHNS and CDR2 as SASEGT. The CDR3 is 14 amino acids. With MiXCR, TCRdb called clones anew from the PCR reads. The table has 35,000 to 50,000 clones, approximately 20% seen once. No patient had received any treatment before thyroid surgery. This sample is drawn from a study of metastatic and nonmetastatic thyroid tumors. Across the study: Peripheral blood and tumor or nodule samples from malignant and benign thyroid patients were compared.

Whole-study findings and limits: Reported TCR beta diversity, measured in blood and tumor, was significantly higher for malignant thyroid tumors than for benign nodules.

The chain joins TRBV6-1 to TRBJ2-5, with 7 positions matching TRBD2. The sample consisted of blood. The origin of this receptor is a female donor with papillary thyroid cancer or a benign thyroid nodule (not recorded which). Some clones in this sample may be carry-over from other donors' samples. As DNA, the CDR3 is TGTGCCAGCAGTGACGGACTAGGCCAAGAGACCCAGTACTTC. It yields the protein CASSDGLGQETQYF.